The source of this TCR beta chain is a study of a mutant IDH1 vaccine in newly diagnosed glioma. Study-level background: Vaccination began 4-6 weeks post radiotherapy alone, or with temozolomide cycles. Treated individuals were around 62% male and around 40% female, averaging roughly 38 years of age.

From germline, CDR1 is LNHNV and CDR2 YYDKDF (reference sequence). CDR3 length: 13 amino acids. With 0 bases removed from V and 7 bases from J, the gap between germline ends came to 7 bases. With regard to this clone: What it binds is not known.

Only in-frame clones appear in the TCRdb table, and some are missing; sequencing was by immunoSEQ multiplex PCR. The sample holds tens of thousands of clones; just under 90% are singletons and the top ten take 4.6%. Time point denoted: week 5, during vaccination. Every single dose of the vaccine, 300 ug of mutant IDH1 20-mer peptide, came with topical imiquimod. Each donor presented with a new WHO grade 3 or 4 astrocytoma that tested IDH1-mutant and showed ATRX loss. The chain carries TRBV15 and TRBJ1-5; no definite D call. The sequence was obtained from a woman aged 40 to 49 with glioma. The specimen was PBMCs, collected from a glioma patient whose treatment included an IDH1 peptide vaccine. CDR3 sequence reads: CATSRDRKQPQHF. The CDR3, as DNA: TGTGCCACCAGCAGAGATCGAAAACAGCCCCAGCATTTT.